A selection of T cell receptor beta chains follows, all from one sample in a study of blood T cell repertoires in COVID-19. The data were produced by immunoSEQ multiplex PCR, yet TCRdb's version contains in-frame clones alone and is incomplete. The sample has 230,000 or so clones, about 90% seen once. The sample was peripheral blood. The receptor set was obtained from a man in his forties with active or convalescent COVID-19. The CDR3 runs from the conserved cysteine through the conserved F or W. D genes are given only for firm matches. Rows give clone size only sometimes, using once, few, many, or a class for an expanded clone.

j_gene	v_gene	d_gene	abundance	CDR3nt	CDR3aa
TRBJ1-1	TRBV18	-	-	TGTGCCAGCTCACCAATAGGAGGAGCTGACACTGAAGCTTTCTTT	CASSPIGGADTEAFF
TRBJ2-1	TRBV7-9	-	-	TGTGCCAGCAACTCCGGGACACTAAACAATGAGCAGTTCTTC	CASNSGTLNNEQFF
TRBJ2-1	TRBV7-9	-	-	TGTGCCAGCAGCCCAGGTGGCGGGTATAGCTCCTACAATGAGCAGTTCTTC	CASSPGGGYSSYNEQFF
TRBJ2-7	TRBV2	TRBD1	few	TGTGCCAGCAGGCGTATCTTGGGGACAGCCGCAGAGCAGTACTTC	CASRRILGTAAEQYF
TRBJ2-1	TRBV6-6	TRBD2	-	TGTGCCACCAAATCAGGGACTAGCGCGAGCAATGAGCAGTTCTTC	CATKSGTSASNEQFF
TRBJ1-2	TRBV6-5	-	-	TGTGCCAGCAGTTACTCTGACAGCGCTAACTACTATGGCTACACCTTC	CASSYSDSANYYGYTF
TRBJ2-1	TRBV2	-	-	TGTGCCAGCAGTGAACTATCCAATGAGCAGTTCTTC	CASSELSNEQFF
TRBJ2-2	TRBV5-1	TRBD1	-	TGCGCCAGCAGGGAACGGGACAGGGGGAGTAGGTTGAACACCGGGGAGCTGTTTTTT	CASRERDRGSRLNTGELFF
TRBJ2-3	TRBV24-1	-	-	TGTGCCACCAGTGATTCCTCAACAAGCACAGATACGCAGTATTTT	CATSDSSTSTDTQYF
TRBJ2-2	TRBV19	TRBD2	-	TGTGCCAGTAAAAGCGGGAGGGCTCGGACCGGGGAGCTGTTTTTT	CASKSGRARTGELFF
TRBJ1-4	TRBV6-5	-	-	TGTGCCAGCAGTTCCCGCGGACAGAGAGGGGAAAAACTGTTTTTT	CASSSRGQRGEKLFF
TRBJ1-5	TRBV28	-	-	TGTGCCAGCAGTTTCTTGGGGGGGCAGCGCAATCAGCCCCAGCATTTT	CASSFLGGQRNQPQHF
TRBJ2-7	TRBV28	-	-	TGTGCCAGCAGTCCCGTGGGGCAGGGGCCTATGTCCTACGAGCAGTACTTC	CASSPVGQGPMSYEQYF
TRBJ1-5	TRBV30	-	few	TGTGCCTGGAGTTCAGGACATAGCAATCAGCCCCAGCATTTT	CAWSSGHSNQPQHF
TRBJ1-2	TRBV30	TRBD1	-	TGTGCCTGGACGACGGGACAGCCCTATGGCTACACCTTC	CAWTTGQPYGYTF
TRBJ2-1	TRBV11-2	-	-	TGTGCCAGCAGCTTAGGTACGGAGGGGCAGTTCTTC	CASSLGTEGQFF
TRBJ2-7	TRBV28	TRBD1	-	TGTGCCAGCAGTATAGGGACAGGGCGAGTCGAGCAGTACTTC	CASSIGTGRVEQYF
TRBJ1-3	TRBV9	-	once	TGTGCCAGCAGCGTAGGATTCCAGTCTGGAAACACCATATATTTT	CASSVGFQSGNTIYF
TRBJ1-6	TRBV7-9	-	-	TGTGCCAGCGCCCTGGGGGGGAGCTCCTATAATTCACCCCTCCACTTT	CASALGGSSYNSPLHF
TRBJ1-2	TRBV7-9	-	-	TGTGCCAGCAGCTTAGAAGCCCGACGAGGCCATGGCTACACCTTC	CASSLEARRGHGYTF
TRBJ2-5	TRBV11-2	TRBD1	-	TGTGCCAGCAGCTTAGGGGACAGGCGTTGGGAGACCCAGTACTTC	CASSLGDRRWETQYF
TRBJ1-1	TRBV2	-	once	TGTGCCAGCAGGTACGCGGAGATCACTGAAGCTTTCTTT	CASRYAEITEAFF
TRBJ2-7	TRBV5-1	-	-	TGCGCCAGCAGCTTGGACAGGTCGTATGGTGAGCAGTACTTC	CASSLDRSYGEQYF
TRBJ1-4	TRBV9	-	-	TGTGCCAGCAGCGTAGTTACAGAAGGGGGAAAACTGTTTTTT	CASSVVTEGGKLFF
TRBJ2-7	TRBV28	TRBD1	-	TGTGCCAGCAGCTCCACCGGGACAGCCTCCTACGAGCAGTACTTC	CASSSTGTASYEQYF
TRBJ2-2	TRBV27	-	-	TGTGCCAGCAGGATTCGGTCCGGGGAGCTGTTTTTT	CASRIRSGELFF
TRBJ1-2	TRBV12-3/TRBV12-4	-	-	TGTGCCAGCAGTTCAGCAGGGTGGAGGTACACCTTC	CASSSAGWRYTF
TRBJ2-5	TRBV2	-	-	TGTGCCAGCAGTGAAAGCGGGGAGACCCAGTACTTC	CASSESGETQYF
TRBJ2-3	TRBV6-5	-	-	TGTGCCAGCAGGCCGGGTCATAGCACAGATACGCAGTATTTT	CASRPGHSTDTQYF
TRBJ2-2	TRBV5-6	-	-	TGTGCCAGCAGCTTGGCCCTATCCGGGTCGAACACCGGGGAGCTGTTTTTT	CASSLALSGSNTGELFF
TRBJ1-1	TRBV7-2	TRBD1	-	TGTGCCAGCAGCTTAGGAGGGGGCAAAACTGAAGCTTTCTTT	CASSLGGGKTEAFF
TRBJ2-2	TRBV27	TRBD2	-	TGTGCCAGCAGTGCCCTAGCGGGAGGGCCGGTCACCGGGGAGCTGTTTTTT	CASSALAGGPVTGELFF
TRBJ1-5	TRBV28	-	-	TGTGCCAGCAGCCCTATACCGTCTCGGGGTGAGATCCATCAGCCCCAGCATTTT	CASSPIPSRGEIHQPQHF
TRBJ2-1	TRBV5-6	TRBD1	-	TGTGCCAGCAGCCGACCGGGACAGGGGGACAATGAGCAGTTCTTC	CASSRPGQGDNEQFF
TRBJ1-2	TRBV6-5	-	-	TGTGCCAGCAGTTACTCCCGGCAGGGTTATGGCTACACCTTC	CASSYSRQGYGYTF
TRBJ2-3	TRBV28	TRBD2	-	TGTGCCAGCAGCCTCAGAACTAGCGGGTGGAGCACAGATACGCAGTATTTT	CASSLRTSGWSTDTQYF
TRBJ1-4	TRBV11-2	-	-	TGTGCCAGCAGCTCAAATGGGGCTACGGAACTGTTTTTT	CASSSNGATELFF
TRBJ1-5	TRBV25-1	TRBD1	-	TGTGCCAGCAGTGATCCCAGACAGGGTGATCAGCCCCAGCATTTT	CASSDPRQGDQPQHF
TRBJ2-7	TRBV7-9	-	-	TGTGCCAGCAGCTTAGCTTACAGTGCTACCTACGAGCAGTACTTC	CASSLAYSATYEQYF
TRBJ1-4	TRBV10-3	-	-	TGTGCCATCAGTGAGAGGCCCGGAGGGGAGGATCAGAATGAAAAACTGTTTTTT	CAISERPGGEDQNEKLFF
TRBJ1-2	TRBV11-2	-	-	TGTGCCAGCGGACAGAATAACTATGGCTACACCTTC	CASGQNNYGYTF
TRBJ1-1	TRBV7-6	TRBD1	-	TGTGCCAGCAGCTTAGAGGGTGGACAGGGGAAAGCTTTCTTT	CASSLEGGQGKAFF
TRBJ1-1	TRBV24-1	-	-	TGTGCCACCACTGGTCGGGGTAGCACTGAAGCTTTCTTT	CATTGRGSTEAFF
TRBJ1-5	TRBV19	TRBD1	-	TGTGCCAGTAGTATCCGACAGGGGGCTTCTGTTCAGCCCCAGCATTTT	CASSIRQGASVQPQHF
TRBJ2-7	TRBV18	-	-	TGTGCCAGCTCACCAAACACCGACGAGCAGTACTTC	CASSPNTDEQYF
TRBJ2-5	TRBV4-1	TRBD2	-	TGCGCCAGCAGCTTAGCGGGGGGGCAAGAGACCCAGTACTTC	CASSLAGGQETQYF
TRBJ2-5	TRBV20-1	-	-	TGCAGTGCTAGAGATCTAACGACCCAGTACTTC	CSARDLTTQYF
TRBJ2-7	TRBV19	TRBD1	-	TGTGCCAGTAGTAGCGGGACAGGGGGAGTTCCCTACGAGCAGTACTTC	CASSSGTGGVPYEQYF
TRBJ2-7	TRBV5-1	TRBD1	once	TGCGCCAGCAGCTTGGCCATGAACAGGGGAAAGGAGCAGTACTTC	CASSLAMNRGKEQYF
TRBJ1-1	TRBV10-3	-	-	TGTGCCATCAGTGAGCTGGCCCTGGGGGGGACTGAAGCTTTCTTT	CAISELALGGTEAFF